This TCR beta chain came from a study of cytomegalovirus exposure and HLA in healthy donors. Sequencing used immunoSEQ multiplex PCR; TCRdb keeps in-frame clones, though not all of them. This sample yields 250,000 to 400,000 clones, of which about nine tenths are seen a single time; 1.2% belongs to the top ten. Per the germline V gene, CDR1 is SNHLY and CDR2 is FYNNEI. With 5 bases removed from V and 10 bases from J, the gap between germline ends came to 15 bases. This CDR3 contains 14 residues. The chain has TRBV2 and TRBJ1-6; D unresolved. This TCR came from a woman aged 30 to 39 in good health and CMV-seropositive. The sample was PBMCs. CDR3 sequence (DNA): TGTGCCAGCAGTCTCCGTAGCCATAGCTCACCCCTCCACTTT. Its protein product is CASSLRSHSSPLHF.